These 17 T cell receptor beta chains came from one sample sequenced in a study of T-cell memory formation after mild COVID-19. TCRdb used MiXCR to reprocess the 5' RACE reads, holding one entry per CDR3 protein. The sample has about 350,000 distinct CDR3 sequences; around 27% are singletons. The sequencing input was PBMCs or a T cell subset sorted from them (not recorded which). All receptors come from an adult woman who had mild COVID-19 (a few samples of this study predate the infection). Cell type and time point are not known.

This chain connects TRBV6-1 to TRBJ1-1; possibly TRBD1 for D (6 bases). V was trimmed by 0 bases and J by 4 bases, leaving 9 bases between them. Germline lookup yields CDR1 MNHNS and CDR2 SASEGT. This CDR3 region has 14 residues. The CDR3 region has the DNA TGTGCCAGCAGTGAAGCACAGGGTTTCACTGAAGCTTTCTTT. Its protein is CASSEAQGFTEAFF.

The chain combines TRBV10-3 with TRBJ2-7; no firm D call. CDR3 size: 12 residues. Germline values: CDR1 ENHRY, CDR2 SYGVKD. Trimming took off 2 bases at V and 2 bases at J, with 4 bases between the two ends. The CDR3 nucleotides read TGTGCCATCAGTGAGCATGCCTACGAGCAGTACTTC. Protein: CAISEHAYEQYF.

In this sample, this clonotype turned up a few times. J is TRBJ1-5 and V is TRBV6-2 or TRBV6-3, with D maybe TRBD1 (6 bases). Between the trimmed V and J ends, which lost 6 bases and 6 bases, there was a span of 18 bases. The CDR3 is 15 amino acids. Germline lookup yields CDR1 MNHEY and CDR2 SVGEGT. This chain's CDR3 is CASRPEGGSPQPQHF. The CDR3 DNA reads as TGTGCCAGCAGACCCGAAGGGGGGTCCCCTCAGCCCCAGCATTTT.

The table lists this clonotype with a few counts. The chain is built from TRBV7-6 and TRBJ2-7, with D possibly being TRBD1 or TRBD2 (5 bases each). The CDR3 totals 15 residues. The V gene lost 5 bases and the J gene lost 0 bases, with 14 bases spanning the gap. Per the germline V gene, CDR1 is SGHVS and CDR2 is FNYEAQ. The chain's CDR3 is CASSLGPLASYEQYF. Written as DNA, the CDR3 is TGTGCCAGCAGCCTGGGACCTCTGGCCTCCTACGAGCAGTACTTC. The full variable domain, its missing parts supplied by reference TRBV7-6 and TRBJ2-7, is GAGVSQSPRYKVTKRGQDVALRCDPISGHVSLYWYRQALGQGPEFLTYFNYEAQQDKSGLPNDRFSAERPEGSISTLTIQRTEQRDSAMYRCASSLGPLASYEQYFGPGTRLTVT.

This clonotype was detected only a few times. The chain has TRBV21-1 and TRBJ2-1. TRBV21-1 is a recognized pseudogene. This CDR3 has 9 residues. The CDR3 loop is CAGLREQFF. CDR3 coding DNA: TGTGCAGGTTTACGGGAGCAGTTCTTC.

In this sample, this clonotype turned up a few times. The rearrangement links TRBV11-3 to TRBJ2-7, with D unclear. This CDR3 comprises 15 residues. CDR1 and CDR2 from the germline V gene are SGHNT and YENEEA. V lost 4 bases and J 6 bases, leaving 19 bases between the germline ends. The CDR3 region is CASSSSLLGMGEQYF. The CDR3 DNA reads TGTGCCAGCAGCTCTTCGCTCCTAGGGATGGGCGAGCAGTACTTC.

Only a few counts were recorded for this clonotype. The rearrangement uses TRBV20-1 and TRBJ2-3; D is perhaps TRBD1 (5 bases). V was shortened by 0 bases and J by 3 bases, with 13 bases between the two germline ends. The germline CDR1 and CDR2 sequences are DFQATT and SNEGSKA (reference sequence). The CDR3 consists of 15 residues. CDR3 sequence: CSARDGQGRTDTQYF. The CDR3 DNA follows: TGCAGTGCTAGAGATGGCCAGGGTAGGACAGATACGCAGTATTTT.

The CDR3, as DNA: TGTGCCGCGGGCAGGGGACTCGAGCAGTACTTC. Its translation: CAAGRGLEQYF. The rearrangement joins TRBV12-3 or TRBV12-4 to TRBJ2-7, with D perhaps TRBD1 or TRBD2 (6 bases each). The V gene lost 11 bases and the J gene lost 6 bases, with 14 bases spanning the gap. This CDR3 has 11 amino acids.

The V gene is TRBV12-3 or TRBV12-4, the J gene TRBJ1-6; 9 bases fit TRBD1. J lost 8 bases, V lost 6 bases, and 2 bases had no gene match. CDR3 size: 13 residues. The CDR3 nucleotides are TGTGCCAGCAGACAGGGGGCCGATTCACCCCTCCACTTT. This codes for CASRQGADSPLHF.

The V and J genes are TRBV24-1 and TRBJ2-1; 9 bases are shared with TRBD1. CDR3 length: 17 residues. With V trimmed by 4 bases and J by 0 bases, 6 bases remained unmatched. The germline V gene encodes CDR1 KGHDR and CDR2 SFDVKD. CDR3 in DNA: TGTGCCACCAGTGACCCCGGGACAGGGCTCTCCTACAATGAGCAGTTCTTC. Translated: CATSDPGTGLSYNEQFF.

Only a few counts were recorded for this clonotype. This chain connects TRBV5-6 to TRBJ2-3; TRBD1 matches at 7 bases. The CDR3 covers 13 residues. Germline trimming cut 6 bases from V and 6 bases from J; bases unmatched to any gene: 7. Germline V lookup: CDR1 SGHDT, CDR2 YYEEEE. The CDR3 reads CASTEGAGDTQYF. Here the CDR3 DNA reads TGTGCCAGCACTGAGGGGGCTGGGGATACGCAGTATTTT.

In this sample, this clonotype turned up once. The DNA of the CDR3 is TGTGCCACCAGTCTTGGCGCGGGTCGCTCCTACGAGCAGTACTTC. Its protein product is CATSLGAGRSYEQYF. V gene TRBV24-1 combines with J gene TRBJ2-7; TRBD2 might be the D (5 bases). The CDR3 totals 15 residues. The V and J ends lost 6 bases and 0 bases respectively, with 14 bases between them. Per the germline V gene, CDR1 is KGHDR and CDR2 is SFDVKD.

CDR3 coding DNA: TGTGCCACCAGTGATGGACTAGGGATTGGTACGCAGTATTTT. The encoded protein is CATSDGLGIGTQYF. The chain recombines TRBV24-1 with TRBJ2-3, with 7 bases lining up with TRBD2. The CDR3 loop spans 14 amino acids. The V gene end was trimmed by 3 bases and the J gene end by 8 bases; junction bases not matched to a gene: 7. In germline, CDR1 is KGHDR, CDR2 SFDVKD.

A few counts support this clonotype. CDR3: CASSVGGSVQPQHF. CDR3 nucleotide sequence: TGTGCCAGCAGCGTGGGGGGTTCGGTTCAGCCCCAGCATTTT. The chain joins TRBV9 to TRBJ1-5; tentatively, D is TRBD1 (5 bases). The CDR3 has 14 residues. V shed 2 bases and J shed 6 bases, with 12 bases lying between them. Germline V lookup: CDR1 SGDLS, CDR2 YYNGEE.

This clonotype was seen a handful of times. J is TRBJ2-1 and V is TRBV7-6; 8 bases align to TRBD2. With V trimmed by 7 bases and J by 5 bases, 7 bases remained unmatched. The CDR3 consists of 14 residues. CDR1 is SGHVS, CDR2 FNYEAQ, per germline. The CDR3 here is CASKRRGADNEQFF. The CDR3 DNA is TGTGCCAGCAAACGGCGGGGGGCCGACAATGAGCAGTTCTTC. Together with reference TRBV7-6 and TRBJ2-1, the CDR3 gives the full variable domain: GAGVSQSPRYKVTKRGQDVALRCDPISGHVSLYWYRQALGQGPEFLTYFNYEAQQDKSGLPNDRFSAERPEGSISTLTIQRTEQRDSAMYRCASKRRGADNEQFFGPGTRLTVL.

The genes are TRBV18 and TRBJ2-1, with 10 bases matching TRBD1. V lost 3 bases and J lost 7; bases outside the gene matches: 6. This CDR3 contains 15 residues. Germline values: CDR1 KGHSH, CDR2 LQKENI. CDR3 in amino acids: CASSPGTGVRNEQFF. Written as DNA, the CDR3 is TGTGCCAGCTCACCTGGGACAGGGGTAAGAAATGAGCAGTTCTTC.

This clonotype was detected a few times. This chain links TRBV12-3 or TRBV12-4 with TRBJ2-1; TRBD2 aligns across 14 bases. This CDR3 spans 16 amino acids. Trimming took 6 bases from V and 7 from J; bases not matched to a gene: 8. The CDR3 is CASSLTGTSGRNEQFF. The CDR3 coding sequence is TGTGCCAGCAGCCTAACCGGGACTAGCGGGAGAAATGAGCAGTTCTTC.